This T cell receptor (beta chain) was retrieved from a study of T-cell reconstitution after alpha-beta-depleted transplantation in children. Study findings and constraints: Two months or so post-transplant, alpha-beta T cells reportedly derived from several hundred expanded graft clones. When one year had passed after transplant, most T-cell counts and diversity came from newly produced T cells. Recipient T cells and thymic progenitors that survived gave rise to the high TCRbeta diversity observed at day 60 in some patients.

Unique molecular identifiers were used in preparing the TCRbeta library. TCRdb passed the PCR reads through MiXCR, listing each CDR3 protein once. The sample has 500,000 to 600,000 distinct CDR3 sequences, roughly 27% seen once. A remark on this clonotype: Its antigen is unknown.

Germline-derived CDR1 and CDR2 are SGHRS and YFSETQ. Between the trimmed V and J ends, which lost 0 bases and 11 bases, there was a span of 17 bases. The CDR3 contains 14 residues. The V call is TRBV5-1, the J call TRBJ1-1; D is undetermined. The receptor was derived from a boy under three years old with Wiskott-Aldrich syndrome, due to receive a stem cell transplant. The material sequenced was PBMCs, taken before TCRalphabeta/CD19-depleted stem cell transplant. The CDR3, as DNA: TGCGCCAGCAGCTTGGGGTTTCGAATCGGGGAGGCTTTCTTT. This gives the protein CASSLGFRIGEAFF.